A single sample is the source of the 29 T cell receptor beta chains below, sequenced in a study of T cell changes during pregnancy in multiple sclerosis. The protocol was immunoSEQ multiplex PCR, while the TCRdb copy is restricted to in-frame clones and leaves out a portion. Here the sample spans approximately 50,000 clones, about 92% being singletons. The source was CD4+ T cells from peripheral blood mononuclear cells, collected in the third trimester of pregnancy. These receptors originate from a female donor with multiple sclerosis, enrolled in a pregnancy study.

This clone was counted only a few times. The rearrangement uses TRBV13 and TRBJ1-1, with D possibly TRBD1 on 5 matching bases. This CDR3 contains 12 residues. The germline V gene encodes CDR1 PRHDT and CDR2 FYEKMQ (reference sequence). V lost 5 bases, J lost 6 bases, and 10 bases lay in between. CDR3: CASSRGVAEAFF. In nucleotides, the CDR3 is TGTGCCAGCAGCCGGGGGGTTGCTGAAGCTTTCTTT.

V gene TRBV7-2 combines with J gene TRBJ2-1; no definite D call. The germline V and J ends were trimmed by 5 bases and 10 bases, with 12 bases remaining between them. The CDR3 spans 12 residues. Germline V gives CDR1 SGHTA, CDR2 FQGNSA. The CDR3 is CASSPARSEQFF. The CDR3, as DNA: TGTGCCAGCAGCCCCGCCCGGAGCGAGCAGTTCTTC.

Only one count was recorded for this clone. The CDR3 bases are TGTGCCAGCAGCTTAGTCCCCCCCAACGGTGAAGCTTTCTTT. It is translated as CASSLVPPNGEAFF. The rearrangement links TRBV13 to TRBJ1-1; D remains ambiguous. The germline CDR1 and CDR2 sequences are PRHDT and FYEKMQ (reference sequence). The CDR3 sequence is 14 residues long. V shed 1 base and J shed 7 bases, with 13 bases lying between them.

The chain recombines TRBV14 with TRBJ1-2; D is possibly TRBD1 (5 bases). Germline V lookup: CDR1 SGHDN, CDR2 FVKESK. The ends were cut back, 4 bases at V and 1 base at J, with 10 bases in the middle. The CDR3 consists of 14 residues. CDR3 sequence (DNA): TGTGCCAGCAGCCCCCTCGACAGTAACTATGGCTACACCTTC. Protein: CASSPLDSNYGYTF.

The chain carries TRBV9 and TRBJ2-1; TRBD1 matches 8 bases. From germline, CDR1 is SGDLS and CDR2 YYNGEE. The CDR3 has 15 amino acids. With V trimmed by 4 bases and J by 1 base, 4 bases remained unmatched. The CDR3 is CASSYRTGSYNEQFF. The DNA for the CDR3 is TGTGCCAGCAGCTACCGGACAGGGTCCTACAATGAGCAGTTCTTC.

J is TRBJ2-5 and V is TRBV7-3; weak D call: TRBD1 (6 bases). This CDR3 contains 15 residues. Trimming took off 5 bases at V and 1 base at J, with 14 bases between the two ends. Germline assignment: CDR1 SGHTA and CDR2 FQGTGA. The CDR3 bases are TGTGCCAGCAGCCCGATGGGACACTCCCAAGAGACCCAGTACTTC. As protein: CASSPMGHSQETQYF. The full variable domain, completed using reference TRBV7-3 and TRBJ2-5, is GAGVSQTPSNKVTEKGKYVELRCDPISGHTALYWYRQSLGQGPEFLIYFQGTGAADDSGLPNDRFFAVRPEGSVSTLKIQRTERGDSAVYLCASSPMGHSQETQYFGPGTRLLVL.

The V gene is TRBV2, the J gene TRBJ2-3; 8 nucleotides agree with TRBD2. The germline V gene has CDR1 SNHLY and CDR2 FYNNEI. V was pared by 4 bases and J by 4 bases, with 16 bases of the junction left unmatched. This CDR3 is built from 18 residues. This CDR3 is CASSGISGTRPDADTQYF. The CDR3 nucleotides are TGTGCCAGCAGTGGGATTAGCGGGACCCGCCCAGACGCAGATACGCAGTATTTT.

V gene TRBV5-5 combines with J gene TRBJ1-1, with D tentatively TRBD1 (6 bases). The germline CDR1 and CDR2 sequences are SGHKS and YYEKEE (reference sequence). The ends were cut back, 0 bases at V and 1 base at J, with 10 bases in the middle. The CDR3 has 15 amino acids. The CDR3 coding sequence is TGTGCCAGCAGCTTGGCAGGGACAACGAACACTGAAGCTTTCTTT. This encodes CASSLAGTTNTEAFF.

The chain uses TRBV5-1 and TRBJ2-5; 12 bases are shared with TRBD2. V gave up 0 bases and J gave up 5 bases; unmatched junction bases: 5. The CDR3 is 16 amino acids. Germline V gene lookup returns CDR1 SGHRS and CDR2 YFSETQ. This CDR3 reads CASSLATSGRSETQYF. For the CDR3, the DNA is TGCGCCAGCAGCTTGGCCACTAGCGGGAGGTCCGAGACCCAGTACTTC.

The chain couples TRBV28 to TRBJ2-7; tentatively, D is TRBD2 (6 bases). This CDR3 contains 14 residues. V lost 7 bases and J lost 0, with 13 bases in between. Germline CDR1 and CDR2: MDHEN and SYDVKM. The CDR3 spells CASTVAGSSYEQYF. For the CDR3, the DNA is TGTGCCAGCACCGTTGCGGGAAGCTCCTACGAGCAGTACTTC.

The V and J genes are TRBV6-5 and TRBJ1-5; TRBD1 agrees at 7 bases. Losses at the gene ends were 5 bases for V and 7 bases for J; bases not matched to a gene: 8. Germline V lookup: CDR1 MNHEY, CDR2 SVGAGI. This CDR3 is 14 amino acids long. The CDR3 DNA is TGTGCCAGCAGTGTTTACAGGGGAATGCAGCCCCAGCATTTT. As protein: CASSVYRGMQPQHF.

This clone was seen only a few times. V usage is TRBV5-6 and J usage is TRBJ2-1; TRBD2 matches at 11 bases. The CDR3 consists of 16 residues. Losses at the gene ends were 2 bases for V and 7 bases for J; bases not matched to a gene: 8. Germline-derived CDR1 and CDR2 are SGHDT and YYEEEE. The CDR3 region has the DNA TGTGCCAGCAGCTTCGATAGCGGGAGGGCCTTGAATGAGCAGTTCTTC. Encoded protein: CASSFDSGRALNEQFF.

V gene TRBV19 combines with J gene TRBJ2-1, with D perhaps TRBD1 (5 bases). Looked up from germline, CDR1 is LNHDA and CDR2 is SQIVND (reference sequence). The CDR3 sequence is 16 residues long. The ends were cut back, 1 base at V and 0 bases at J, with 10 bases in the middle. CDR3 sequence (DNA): TGTGCCAGTAGTATAGGGGGCACCACCTCCTACAATGAGCAGTTCTTC. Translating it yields CASSIGGTTSYNEQFF.

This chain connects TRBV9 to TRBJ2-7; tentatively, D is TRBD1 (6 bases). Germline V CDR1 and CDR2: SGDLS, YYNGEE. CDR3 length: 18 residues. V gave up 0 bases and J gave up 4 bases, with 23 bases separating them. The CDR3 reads CASSVGEIGGEYRYEQYF. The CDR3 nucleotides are TGTGCCAGCAGCGTAGGAGAGATAGGGGGAGAGTATAGATACGAGCAGTACTTC.

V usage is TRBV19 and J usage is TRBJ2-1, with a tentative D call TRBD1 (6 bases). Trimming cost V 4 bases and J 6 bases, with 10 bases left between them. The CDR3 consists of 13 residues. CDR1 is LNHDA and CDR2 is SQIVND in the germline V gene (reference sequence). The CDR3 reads CASSRAGANEQFF. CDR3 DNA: TGTGCCAGTAGTAGAGCAGGGGCCAATGAGCAGTTCTTC. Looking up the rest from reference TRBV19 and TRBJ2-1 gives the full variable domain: DGGITQSPKYLFRKEGQNVTLSCEQNLNHDAMYWYRQDPGQGLRLIYYSQIVNDFQKGDIAEGYSVSREKKESFPLTVTSAQKNPTAFYLCASSRAGANEQFFGPGTRLTVL.

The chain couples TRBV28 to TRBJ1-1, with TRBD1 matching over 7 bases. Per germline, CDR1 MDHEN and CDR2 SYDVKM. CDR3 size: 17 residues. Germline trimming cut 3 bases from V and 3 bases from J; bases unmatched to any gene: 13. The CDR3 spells CASSFRQGVGLDTEAFF. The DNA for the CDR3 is TGTGCCAGCAGTTTTAGACAGGGAGTGGGGTTAGACACTGAAGCTTTCTTT.

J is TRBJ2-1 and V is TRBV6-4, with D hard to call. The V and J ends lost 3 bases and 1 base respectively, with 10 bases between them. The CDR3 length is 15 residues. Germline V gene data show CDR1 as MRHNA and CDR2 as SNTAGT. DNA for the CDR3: TGTGCCAGCAGTGAGGCGACCGGGTCCTACAATGAGCAGTTCTTC. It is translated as CASSEATGSYNEQFF.

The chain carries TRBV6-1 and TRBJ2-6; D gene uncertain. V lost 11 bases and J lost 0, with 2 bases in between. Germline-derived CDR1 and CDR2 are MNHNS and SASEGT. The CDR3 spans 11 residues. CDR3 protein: CALSGANVLTF. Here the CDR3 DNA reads TGTGCCCTCTCTGGGGCCAACGTCCTGACTTTC.

The chain's CDR3 is CASTHDRNYGYTF. The CDR3 nucleotides read TGTGCCAGCACACACGACAGGAACTATGGCTACACCTTC. The V gene is TRBV6-1, the J gene TRBJ1-2; D is possibly TRBD1 (6 bases). Looked up from germline, CDR1 is MNHNS and CDR2 is SASEGT. This CDR3 spans 13 amino acids. With 7 bases removed from V and 2 bases from J, the gap between germline ends came to 11 bases.

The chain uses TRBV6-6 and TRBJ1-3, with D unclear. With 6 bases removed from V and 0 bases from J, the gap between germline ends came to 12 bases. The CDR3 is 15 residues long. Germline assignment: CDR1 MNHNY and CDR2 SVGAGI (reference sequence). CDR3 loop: CASRNTGISGNTIYF. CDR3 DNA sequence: TGTGCCAGCAGAAATACGGGAATCTCTGGAAACACCATATATTTT.

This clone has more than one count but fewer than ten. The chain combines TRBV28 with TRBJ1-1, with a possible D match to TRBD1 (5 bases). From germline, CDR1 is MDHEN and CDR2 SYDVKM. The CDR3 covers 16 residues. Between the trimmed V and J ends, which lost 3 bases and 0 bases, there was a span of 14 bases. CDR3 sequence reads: CASSLANRKMNTEAFF. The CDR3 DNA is TGTGCCAGCAGTTTGGCAAACAGGAAAATGAACACTGAAGCTTTCTTT.

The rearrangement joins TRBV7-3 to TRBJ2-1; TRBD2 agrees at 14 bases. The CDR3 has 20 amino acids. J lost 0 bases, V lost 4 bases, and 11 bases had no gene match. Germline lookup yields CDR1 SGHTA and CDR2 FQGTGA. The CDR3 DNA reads TGTGCCAGCAGCTCCACCGGGACTAGCGGGAGCCAGGGCTCCTACAATGAGCAGTTCTTC. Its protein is CASSSTGTSGSQGSYNEQFF.

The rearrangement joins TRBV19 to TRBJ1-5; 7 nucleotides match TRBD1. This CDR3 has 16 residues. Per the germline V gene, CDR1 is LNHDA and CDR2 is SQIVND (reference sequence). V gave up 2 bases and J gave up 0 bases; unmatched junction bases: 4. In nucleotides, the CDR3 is TGTGCCAGTAGTATACAGACAGGGAGTAGCAATCAGCCCCAGCATTTT. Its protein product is CASSIQTGSSNQPQHF.

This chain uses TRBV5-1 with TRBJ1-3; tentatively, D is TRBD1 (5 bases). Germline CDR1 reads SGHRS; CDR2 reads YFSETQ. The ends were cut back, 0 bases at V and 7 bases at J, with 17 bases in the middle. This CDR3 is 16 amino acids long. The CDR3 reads CASSLGEPGFGNTIYF. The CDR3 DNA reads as TGCGCCAGCAGCTTGGGAGAGCCAGGGTTCGGCAACACCATATATTTT.

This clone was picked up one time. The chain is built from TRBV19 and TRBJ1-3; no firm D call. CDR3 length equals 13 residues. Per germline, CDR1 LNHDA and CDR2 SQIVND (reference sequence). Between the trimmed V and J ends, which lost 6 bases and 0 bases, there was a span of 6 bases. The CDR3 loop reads CASRTVSGNTIYF. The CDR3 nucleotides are TGTGCCAGTAGAACAGTCTCTGGAAACACCATATATTTT.

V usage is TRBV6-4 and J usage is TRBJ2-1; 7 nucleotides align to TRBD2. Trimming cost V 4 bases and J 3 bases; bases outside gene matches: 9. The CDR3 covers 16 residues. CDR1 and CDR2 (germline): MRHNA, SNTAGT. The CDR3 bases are TGTGCCAGCAGTGTGGAACTAGCGATTAGCTACAATGAGCAGTTCTTC. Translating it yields CASSVELAISYNEQFF.

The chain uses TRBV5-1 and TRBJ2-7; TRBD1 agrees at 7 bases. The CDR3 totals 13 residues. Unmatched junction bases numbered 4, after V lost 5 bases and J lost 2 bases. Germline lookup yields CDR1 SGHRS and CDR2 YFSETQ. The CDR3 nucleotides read TGCGCCAGCAGGAGGGACAGTACCTACGAGCAGTACTTC. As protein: CASRRDSTYEQYF.

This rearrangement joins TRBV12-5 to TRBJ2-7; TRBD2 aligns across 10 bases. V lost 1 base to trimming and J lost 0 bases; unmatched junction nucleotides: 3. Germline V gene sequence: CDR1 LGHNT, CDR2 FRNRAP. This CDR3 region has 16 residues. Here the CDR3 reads CASGLEGTSDSYEQYF. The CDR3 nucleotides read TGTGCTAGTGGTTTGGAAGGGACTAGCGACTCCTACGAGCAGTACTTC. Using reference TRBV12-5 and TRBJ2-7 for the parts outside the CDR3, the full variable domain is DARVTQTPRHKVTEMGQEVTMRCQPILGHNTVFWYRQTMMQGLELLAYFRNRAPLDDSGMPKDRFSAEMPDATLATLKIQPSEPRDSAVYFCASGLEGTSDSYEQYFGPGTRLTVT.

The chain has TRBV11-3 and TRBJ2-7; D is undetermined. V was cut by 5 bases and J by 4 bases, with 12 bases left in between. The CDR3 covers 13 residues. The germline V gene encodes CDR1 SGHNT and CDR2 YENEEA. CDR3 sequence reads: CASSPGVSYEQYF. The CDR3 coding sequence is TGTGCCAGCAGCCCCGGAGTCTCGTACGAGCAGTACTTC.